The 25 T cell receptor beta chains listed next were all sequenced from one sample in a study of shared clonotypes between healthy human individuals. Sequenced by immunoSEQ multiplex PCR; TCRdb stores in-frame clones only, minus some. The sample has over a million clones; more than 95% are singletons. Specimen: naive CD4+ T cells sorted from blood. Regarding subset: CD45RA+ positively selected. Receptors originate from a man between 25 and 39 years old in good health.

V usage is TRBV18 and J usage is TRBJ1-2, with TRBD1 as a possible D gene (5 bases). CDR3 length: 13 residues. Germline V gene data show CDR1 as KGHSH and CDR2 as LQKENI. Trimming cost V 3 bases and J 4 bases, with 9 bases left between them. The CDR3 loop is CASSPDSVYGYTF. The CDR3 bases are TGTGCCAGCTCACCCGACAGTGTCTATGGCTACACCTTC.

With regard to this clone: Other DNA sequences in this sample translate to the same CDR3. This chain joins TRBV5-1 and TRBJ2-1; 12 bases fit TRBD2. The J segment lost 5 bases and the V segment lost 3 bases, leaving 3 bases of the junction unmatched. Germline V gene data show CDR1 as SGHRS and CDR2 as YFSETQ. The CDR3 has 15 amino acids. CDR3 bases: TGCGCCAGCAGCTCAGGACTAGCGGGGAACAATGAGCAGTTCTTC. Its translation is CASSSGLAGNNEQFF.

This clone came up once. The rearrangement joins TRBV19 to TRBJ2-1, with 7 bases identical to TRBD2. The trim removed 8 bases at V and 0 bases at J, leaving 4 bases unmatched. The CDR3 is made up of 14 amino acids. Germline values: CDR1 LNHDA, CDR2 SQIVND (reference sequence). The CDR3 is CASGSGPSYNEQFF. CDR3 DNA: TGTGCCAGTGGTAGCGGGCCCTCCTACAATGAGCAGTTCTTC.

The rearrangement uses TRBV5-6 and TRBJ2-2, with unresolved D. CDR1 is SGHDT and CDR2 is YYEEEE in the germline V gene. This CDR3 is built from 17 residues. V was pared by 4 bases and J by 1 base, with 17 bases between. The chain's CDR3 is CASSPTLRTENTGELFF. CDR3 nucleotide sequence: TGTGCCAGCAGCCCTACCCTAAGGACGGAGAACACCGGGGAGCTGTTTTTT.

This rearrangement joins TRBV15 to TRBJ2-5; perhaps TRBD1 as D (5 bases). CDR1 and CDR2 (germline): LNHNV, YYDKDF (reference sequence). V was trimmed by 3 bases and J by 5 bases, leaving 13 bases between them. The CDR3 totals 14 residues. Here the CDR3 reads CATSRGKGSETQYF. The DNA for the CDR3 is TGTGCCACCAGCAGGGGGAAGGGGTCGGAGACCCAGTACTTC.

The chain combines TRBV27 with TRBJ2-1; no clear D. Trimming shortened V by 5 bases and J by 6 bases, and 17 bases separated the two germline ends. This CDR3 contains 15 residues. Germline CDR1 MNHEY, CDR2 SMNVEV (reference sequence). CDR3 sequence: CASSRLGPTSNEQFF. The CDR3 DNA follows: TGTGCCAGCAGTCGCCTCGGACCCACCTCCAATGAGCAGTTCTTC.

This clone appeared a single time. The chain links TRBV27 to TRBJ1-5, with a weak D call TRBD1 (6 bases). CDR1 and CDR2 from the germline V gene are MNHEY and SMNVEV (reference sequence). The V end was cut by 2 bases, the J end by 0 bases, with 8 bases between. The CDR3 is 15 amino acids. The CDR3 protein is CASSLEGDSNQPQHF. The CDR3 DNA follows: TGTGCCAGCAGTTTAGAGGGGGATAGCAATCAGCCCCAGCATTTT.

The CDR3 loop reads CASSRSGRSYEQYF. CDR3 coding DNA: TGCGCCAGCAGCCGCTCCGGGAGGTCCTACGAGCAGTACTTC. The chain combines TRBV4-1 with TRBJ2-7, with TRBD2 identical over 7 bases. V was clipped by 4 bases and J by 1 base; unmatched bases: 4. The CDR3 consists of 14 residues. Germline lookup yields CDR1 MGHRA and CDR2 YSYEKL.

This chain uses TRBV4-3 with TRBJ2-4, with 12 bases that match TRBD2. Germline CDR1 LGHNA, CDR2 YSLEER. This CDR3 has 20 amino acids. V trimming: 0 bases; J trimming: 3 bases; junction bases outside the gene matches: 12. The CDR3 spells CASSQDLAGGLAGNKNIQYF. The CDR3 DNA is TGCGCCAGCAGCCAAGATTTGGCGGGAGGACTAGCGGGGAACAAAAACATTCAGTACTTC.

The chain is built from TRBV7-6 and TRBJ2-1; D may be TRBD2 (6 bases). The CDR3 has 15 amino acids. The V gene's germline CDR1 is SGHVS and CDR2 FNYEAQ. Trimming left V 5 bases short and J 2 bases short, with 13 bases between. In DNA, the CDR3 is TGTGCCAGCAGCCTTATCGGCGGGACCTACAATGAGCAGTTCTTC. This gives the protein CASSLIGGTYNEQFF. Combining the CDR3 with reference TRBV7-6 and TRBJ2-1 gives the whole variable domain GAGVSQSPRYKVTKRGQDVALRCDPISGHVSLYWYRQALGQGPEFLTYFNYEAQQDKSGLPNDRFSAERPEGSISTLTIQRTEQRDSAMYRCASSLIGGTYNEQFFGPGTRLTVL.

The CDR3 here is CASSPLHSGLAEYNEQFF. The CDR3 DNA reads as TGTGCCAGCTCACCACTCCACTCTGGTCTAGCGGAATACAATGAGCAGTTCTTC. The chain uses TRBV18 and TRBJ2-1, with 7 bases matching TRBD2. The V gene's germline CDR1 is KGHSH and CDR2 LQKENI. V lost 1 base and J lost 4; bases outside the gene matches: 13. CDR3 length: 18 amino acids.

V usage is TRBV5-1 and J usage is TRBJ2-1; D may be TRBD2 (6 bases). CDR1 is SGHRS, CDR2 YFSETQ, per germline. Trimming stripped 4 bases from V and 3 bases from J, with 17 bases between. This CDR3 contains 16 residues. In DNA form, the CDR3 reads TGCGCCAGCAGCCCGGCGAGTAGCGGCCACTACAATGAGCAGTTCTTC. This gives the protein CASSPASSGHYNEQFF.

The CDR3 DNA follows: TGTGCCAGCAGCTCCCCTTACGGGAGGGCCAACAATGAGCAGTTCTTC. Its protein is CASSSPYGRANNEQFF. The chain combines TRBV7-6 with TRBJ2-1; 8 bases agree with TRBD2. With V trimmed by 4 bases and J by 5 bases, 10 bases remained unmatched. The CDR3 has 16 residues. Germline loops: CDR1 SGHVS, CDR2 FNYEAQ.

This clone was seen only once. This CDR3 is also generated by other DNA sequences in the sample. CDR3: CASSPGTGGNQPQHF. As DNA, the CDR3 is TGTGCCAGCAGTCCCGGGACAGGGGGCAATCAGCCCCAGCATTTT. The genes are TRBV28 and TRBJ1-5, with 10 bases identical to TRBD1. After removal of 5 bases from V and 2 bases from J, the junction contained 3 bases not matched to a gene. The germline V gene encodes CDR1 MDHEN and CDR2 SYDVKM. The CDR3 covers 15 residues.

A note on this clone: The sample carries other DNA sequences with the same CDR3. This chain uses TRBV5-1 with TRBJ1-4, with TRBD1 identical over 9 bases. From germline, CDR1 is SGHRS and CDR2 YFSETQ. V gave up 0 bases and J gave up 8 bases; unmatched junction bases: 2. The CDR3 is 14 amino acids. CDR3 region: CASSLVGTGEKLFF. The CDR3 nucleotides read TGCGCCAGCAGCTTGGTGGGGACAGGGGAAAAACTGTTTTTT.

The V call is TRBV6-6, the J call TRBJ1-4; no definite D call. CDR1 MNHNY and CDR2 SVGAGI come from the germline V gene (reference sequence). This CDR3 contains 15 residues. Between the trimmed V and J ends, which lost 6 bases and 7 bases, there was a span of 18 bases. CDR3 sequence (DNA): TGTGCCAGCAGCCCTGCTACGGGCGCGGGTGAAAAACTGTTTTTT. The encoded protein is CASSPATGAGEKLFF.

The chain uses TRBV14 and TRBJ2-7; 9 bases match TRBD2. V dropped 3 bases and J dropped 2; count of bases not matched to a gene: 8. From germline, CDR1 is SGHDN and CDR2 FVKESK. The CDR3 is 16 amino acids. This CDR3 reads CASSQRLAAYPYEQYF. In DNA, the CDR3 is TGTGCCAGCAGCCAGAGACTAGCGGCCTACCCCTACGAGCAGTACTTC.

The rearrangement links TRBV4-3 to TRBJ2-3; D not resolved. Germline values: CDR1 LGHNA, CDR2 YSLEER. The length of the CDR3 is 16 residues. V dropped 1 base and J dropped 3 bases, with 14 bases sitting between them. The CDR3: CASSQAKTLRTDTQYF. CDR3 DNA: TGCGCCAGCAGCCAAGCTAAGACACTAAGGACAGATACGCAGTATTTT.

The V gene is TRBV10-1, the J gene TRBJ2-7; the D gene is possibly TRBD1 (5 bases). Germline V lookup: CDR1 WNHNN, CDR2 SYGVQD (reference sequence). Trimming removed 6 bases at V and 6 bases at J, with 15 bases between. The CDR3 runs to 13 residues. The CDR3 region has the DNA TGCGCCAGCAGCTCGGCAGGGTTGGGCGAGCAGTACTTC. Protein: CASSSAGLGEQYF.

As for this clone: Other DNA sequences of this sample code for an identical CDR3. Written as DNA, the CDR3 is TGTGCCAGCACGGTAGGGTCCTACGAGCAGTACTTC. It is translated as CASTVGSYEQYF. The V gene is TRBV28, the J gene TRBJ2-7; D is undetermined. This CDR3 region has 12 residues. V was pared by 7 bases and J by 1 base, with 8 bases between. Germline CDR1 is MDHEN and CDR2 is SYDVKM.

The chain has TRBV19 and TRBJ2-3; 7 nucleotides align to TRBD2. V lost 3 bases and J lost 6; bases outside the gene matches: 12. The CDR3 covers 16 residues. From germline, CDR1 is LNHDA and CDR2 SQIVND (reference sequence). The CDR3 sequence: CASSIVAGLSGDTQYF. As DNA, the CDR3 is TGTGCCAGTAGTATTGTAGCGGGCCTATCGGGGGATACGCAGTATTTT.

This chain uses TRBV4-2 with TRBJ2-7; unclear D gene. Germline CDR1 is LGHNA and CDR2 is YNFKEQ. This CDR3 is built from 13 residues. Trimming removed 4 bases at V and 4 bases at J, with 11 bases between. CDR3 DNA sequence: TGTGCCAGCAGCCTACCGGACGGTTACGAGCAGTACTTC. Translated, it gives CASSLPDGYEQYF.

The chain employs TRBV19 and TRBJ2-7; D may be TRBD1 (5 bases). The germline gives CDR1 LNHDA, CDR2 SQIVND (reference sequence). Trimming took off 6 bases at V and 3 bases at J, with 12 bases between the two ends. This CDR3 is 13 amino acids long. This CDR3 reads CASSPLDSYEQYF. The CDR3 coding sequence is TGTGCCAGTAGCCCCCTTGACAGCTACGAGCAGTACTTC.

CDR3 loop: CASSHNRGRTGELFF. The DNA for the CDR3 is TGTGCCAGCAGCCATAACAGGGGGCGCACCGGGGAGCTGTTTTTT. The chain joins TRBV7-2 to TRBJ2-2; 9 bases match TRBD1. Germline values: CDR1 SGHTA, CDR2 FQGNSA. The CDR3 contains 15 residues. J was trimmed by 4 bases and V by 5 bases; bases with no gene match: 5.

The rearrangement uses TRBV19 and TRBJ1-2; D unresolved. V was cut by 5 bases and J by 6 bases, with 22 bases left in between. Germline CDR1 and CDR2: LNHDA and SQIVND (reference sequence). The CDR3 sequence is 16 residues long. CDR3 region: CASSVSSTSPFHGYTF. CDR3 DNA: TGTGCCAGTAGTGTCTCTTCCACTTCTCCTTTCCATGGCTACACCTTC. Complete variable domain (other parts from reference TRBV19 and TRBJ1-2): DGGITQSPKYLFRKEGQNVTLSCEQNLNHDAMYWYRQDPGQGLRLIYYSQIVNDFQKGDIAEGYSVSREKKESFPLTVTSAQKNPTAFYLCASSVSSTSPFHGYTFGSGTRLTVV.